A single sample is the source of the 27 T cell receptor beta chains below, sequenced in a study of Graves' ophthalmopathy and Graves' hyperthyroidism. Investigators amplified TCR beta CDR3 regions from RNA transcripts. RT-PCR with HTBI primers came first, then second-round multiplex PCR. TCRdb re-derived calls from the multiplex PCR reads in MiXCR, one entry per CDR3 protein. In the table there are a few hundred thousand distinct CDR3 sequences, around 19% of which are singletons. Specimen: peripheral blood. The receptors stem from a woman aged 18-29 years with Graves' ophthalmopathy.

Many counts were recorded for this clonotype. The chain recombines TRBV5-1 with TRBJ2-7, with 12 bases lining up with TRBD1. The CDR3 totals 18 residues. Germline values: CDR1 SGHRS, CDR2 YFSETQ. The J segment lost 2 bases and the V segment lost 0 bases, leaving 9 bases of the junction unmatched. The CDR3 bases are TGCGCCAGCAGCTTGGGGTTTAGGGGACAGGGGGCCACCTACGAGCAGTACTTC. It translates to CASSLGFRGQGATYEQYF.

There are many counts of this clonotype. The V call is TRBV11-1, the J call TRBJ2-2; D uncertain. V lost 3 bases to trimming and J lost 1 base, with 15 bases between them. CDR1 and CDR2 from the germline V gene are SGHAT and FQDESV (reference sequence). The length of the CDR3 is 17 residues. In DNA form, the CDR3 reads TGTGCCAGCAGCTTTTGGGGTGGCAGGAAGAACACCGGGGAGCTGTTTTTT. It is translated as CASSFWGGRKNTGELFF. The complete variable domain, with remaining parts taken from reference TRBV11-1 and TRBJ2-2, reads EAEVAQSPRYKITEKSQAVAFWCDPISGHATLYWYRQILGQGPELLVQFQDESVVDDSQLPKDRFSAERLKGVDSTLKIQPAELGDSAMYLCASSFWGGRKNTGELFFGEGSRLTVL.

This clonotype was observed many times. The rearrangement uses TRBV6-2 or TRBV6-3 and TRBJ2-5; unclear D gene. CDR1 MNHEY and CDR2 SVGEGT come from the germline V gene. CDR3 length: 13 amino acids. Trimming stripped 6 bases from V and 1 base from J, with 9 bases between. The chain's CDR3 is CASSQNRQETQYF. In DNA, the CDR3 is TGTGCCAGCAGCCAAAATCGCCAAGAGACCCAGTACTTC.

This clonotype has at least ten counts. This clone may be a read error of a much larger clone one base away. The CDR3 does not close with the conserved phenylalanine or tryptophan, likely indicating a read error. The rearrangement links TRBV5-1 to TRBJ1-1; TRBD1 might be the D (6 bases). Looked up from germline, CDR1 is SGHRS and CDR2 is YFSETQ. This CDR3 is 14 amino acids long. Trimming stripped 2 bases from V and 4 bases from J, with 12 bases between. The CDR3 reads CASSLKQGGTEAFL. Written as DNA, the CDR3 is TGCGCCAGCAGCTTAAAACAGGGAGGCACTGAAGCTTTCCTT.

This clonotype was detected ten times or more. J is TRBJ1-6 and V is TRBV7-2; D is unclear. The V and J ends lost 5 bases and 11 bases respectively, with 16 bases between them. Germline V gene lookup returns CDR1 SGHTA and CDR2 FQGNSA. This CDR3 region has 14 residues. The CDR3 DNA reads TGTGCCAGCAGCCTGGAGGTTGCTCTTGCACCCCTCCACTTT. Translation gives CASSLEVALAPLHF.

The chain has TRBV7-2 and TRBJ1-1; D remains ambiguous. V was shortened by 4 bases and J by 7 bases, with 13 bases between the two germline ends. There are 13 residues in the CDR3. Germline V CDR1 and CDR2: SGHTA, FQGNSA. CDR3 bases: TGTGCCAGCAGCTCACATATCTTTGATGAAGCTTTCTTT. This gives the protein CASSSHIFDEAFF.

The sample holds many counts of this clonotype. The chain has TRBV12-3 or TRBV12-4 and TRBJ1-5, with no clear D. Trimming stripped 4 bases from V and 0 bases from J, with 10 bases between. CDR3 length: 15 amino acids. The DNA of the CDR3 is TGTGCCAGCAGTTCGGGAGGATATAGCAATCAGCCCCAGCATTTT. Its protein is CASSSGGYSNQPQHF.

This clonotype was counted a single time. The J gene is TRBJ1-2, the V gene TRBV6-1; no definite D call. This CDR3 is built from 12 residues. Looked up from germline, CDR1 is MNHNS and CDR2 is SASEGT. V dropped 6 bases and J dropped 5 bases, with 10 bases sitting between them. DNA for the CDR3: TGTGCCAGCAGAGCAGCGAATTATGGCTACACCTTC. This codes for CASRAANYGYTF.

This clonotype was detected many times. J is TRBJ1-5 and V is TRBV19, with D possibly TRBD1 on 5 matching bases. V lost 5 bases, J lost 1 base, and 15 bases lay in between. This CDR3 has 16 residues. The germline V gene has CDR1 LNHDA and CDR2 SQIVND (reference sequence). The CDR3 protein is CASSSLGTASNQPQHF. In nucleotides, the CDR3 is TGTGCCAGTAGTTCCCTGGGGACGGCCAGCAATCAGCCCCAGCATTTT.

This clonotype was seen at least ten times. The rearrangement joins TRBV12-3 or TRBV12-4 to TRBJ2-5; no definite D call. The CDR3 consists of 13 residues. V shed 7 bases and J shed 2 bases, with 11 bases lying between them. CDR3 bases: TGTGCCAGCACTCGGGTTGGGCAAGAGACCCAGTACTTC. It is translated as CASTRVGQETQYF.

This clonotype has at least ten counts. The chain recombines TRBV12-3 or TRBV12-4 with TRBJ1-1; D gene uncertain. The CDR3 length is 13 residues. V lost 6 bases and J 6 bases, leaving 14 bases between the germline ends. The DNA for the CDR3 is TGTGCCAGCAGCTCGCGGGGTAGCGCTGAAGCTTTCTTT. This encodes CASSSRGSAEAFF.

Ten or more counts support this clonotype. V gene TRBV6-2 or TRBV6-3 combines with J gene TRBJ2-7; TRBD1 matches at 7 bases. Germline CDR1 is MNHEY and CDR2 is SVGEGT. Trimming took 3 bases from V and 3 from J; bases not matched to a gene: 11. The CDR3 is 16 amino acids. The CDR3 DNA sequence: TGTGCCAGCAGTTATGACCTGGACAGGTTCCTCTACGAGCAGTACTTC. Translating gives CASSYDLDRFLYEQYF.

Ten or more counts support this clonotype. The chain carries TRBV7-8 and TRBJ1-2; 8 bases align to TRBD1. The CDR3 is 14 residues long. The germline V gene encodes CDR1 SGHVS and CDR2 FQNEAQ. V trimming: 3 bases; J trimming: 5 bases; junction bases outside the gene matches: 5. CDR3 in amino acids: CASSFQGTGYGYTF. CDR3 bases: TGTGCCAGCAGCTTCCAAGGGACAGGATATGGCTACACCTTC.

This clonotype has ten or more counts. The chain is built from TRBV7-2 and TRBJ2-7; D ambiguous. Germline loops: CDR1 SGHTA, CDR2 FQGNSA. The CDR3 is 15 residues long. V was cut by 5 bases and J by 0 bases, with 14 bases left in between. CDR3 in DNA: TGTGCCAGCAGCGTACGACGGTGGCACTCCTACGAGCAGTACTTC. This encodes CASSVRRWHSYEQYF.

This clonotype was detected only a few times. The chain has TRBV4-1 and TRBJ2-7; maybe TRBD2 (6 bases). Per germline, CDR1 MGHRA and CDR2 YSYEKL. Trimming shortened V by 4 bases and J by 0 bases, and 13 bases separated the two germline ends. The CDR3 extends over 15 amino acids. The CDR3, as DNA: TGCGCCAGCAGCCTCGGTGGGGGACTCTCCTACGAGCAGTACTTC. Its protein is CASSLGGGLSYEQYF.

This clonotype was observed many times. The chain is built from TRBV29-1 and TRBJ2-5; D tentatively fits TRBD1 or TRBD2 (6 bases each). Germline-derived CDR1 and CDR2 are SQVTM and ANQGSEA. This CDR3 spans 15 amino acids. The germline V and J ends were trimmed by 6 bases and 3 bases, with 20 bases remaining between them. CDR3 nucleotides: TGCAGCGTCGAGGGGGAGTGGGGGGCCAAAGAGACCCAGTACTTC. It translates to CSVEGEWGAKETQYF.

J is TRBJ2-7 and V is TRBV12-3 or TRBV12-4, with a tentative D call TRBD1 (6 bases). The CDR3 totals 15 residues. Trimming shortened V by 4 bases and J by 7 bases, and 20 bases separated the two germline ends. As DNA, the CDR3 is TGTGCCAGCAGTTACTCACGGGACACGCGTGGGGAGCAGTACTTC. Amino acid sequence: CASSYSRDTRGEQYF.

The chain combines TRBV12-3 or TRBV12-4 with TRBJ1-1; 8 bases match TRBD1. V was clipped by 2 bases and J by 3 bases; unmatched bases: 11. This CDR3 spans 17 amino acids. Here the CDR3 reads CASSLLGGQGADTEAFF. The CDR3 DNA reads as TGTGCCAGCAGTTTATTGGGGGGGCAGGGGGCAGACACTGAAGCTTTCTTT.

This clonotype was counted many times. The chain joins TRBV4-3 to TRBJ1-1, with a possible D match to TRBD1 (5 bases). The V gene lost 0 bases and the J gene lost 4 bases, with 12 bases spanning the gap. CDR1 LGHNA and CDR2 YSLEER come from the germline V gene. The CDR3 runs to 15 residues. In nucleotides, the CDR3 is TGCGCCAGCAGCCAAGATACAGGCAGTTCCACTGAAGCTTTCTTT. Its translation is CASSQDTGSSTEAFF.

This clonotype was counted ten times or more. This chain uses TRBV28 with TRBJ2-6, with 10 bases that match TRBD1. Trimming removed 5 bases from V and 0 bases from J; junction bases left unmatched: 7. The CDR3 contains 18 residues. Germline V gene data show CDR1 as MDHEN and CDR2 as SYDVKM. In nucleotides, the CDR3 is TGTGCCAGCAGTCTCCGGGACAGGGGACTCTCTGGGGCCAACGTCCTGACTTTC. Its protein is CASSLRDRGLSGANVLTF. The full variable domain, in which reference TRBV28 and TRBJ2-6 provide the parts outside the CDR3, is DVKVTQSSRYLVKRTGEKVFLECVQDMDHENMFWYRQDPGLGLRLIYFSYDVKMKEKGDIPEGYSVSREKKERFSLILESASTNQTSMYLCASSLRDRGLSGANVLTFGAGSRLTVL.

This clonotype was counted at least ten times. This chain joins TRBV6-5 and TRBJ2-5; TRBD1 is a possible D gene (6 bases). Germline V gene data show CDR1 as MNHEY and CDR2 as SVGAGI. The CDR3 has 16 amino acids. The ends were cut back, 0 bases at V and 5 bases at J, with 16 bases in the middle. This chain's CDR3 is CASSYSGHPLGETQYF. CDR3 in DNA: TGTGCCAGCAGTTACTCGGGACACCCGTTAGGGGAGACCCAGTACTTC.

The sample holds many counts of this clonotype. The chain carries TRBV27 and TRBJ2-2, with no clear D. Trimming pared 0 bases from V and 5 bases from J, leaving 13 bases between. This CDR3 has 16 amino acids. The V gene's germline CDR1 is MNHEY and CDR2 SMNVEV (reference sequence). CDR3 loop: CASSLSMGTVTGELFF. The CDR3 nucleotides read TGTGCCAGCAGTTTATCGATGGGTACGGTGACCGGGGAGCTGTTTTTT.

This clonotype was found many times. V usage is TRBV14 and J usage is TRBJ2-7; TRBD1 matches at 8 bases. CDR1 SGHDN and CDR2 FVKESK come from the germline V gene. With 4 bases clipped from V and 12 bases from J, the junction kept 8 bases outside the gene matches. This CDR3 has 12 residues. The CDR3 DNA sequence: TGTGCCAGCAGCCTTCCGGGACAGGACCCGTACTTC. Encoded protein: CASSLPGQDPYF. The full variable domain, with the rest looked up from reference TRBV14 and TRBJ2-7, is EAGVTQFPSHSVIEKGQTVTLRCDPISGHDNLYWYRRVMGKEIKFLLHFVKESKQDESGMPNNRFLAERTGGTYSTLKVQPAELEDSGVYFCASSLPGQDPYFGPGTRLTVT.

This clonotype was recorded many times. The CDR3 is CASSYRTGELFF. CDR3 DNA: TGTGCCAGCAGCTACCGCACCGGGGAGCTGTTTTTT. The genes are TRBV27 and TRBJ2-2; D is ambiguous. Germline lookup yields CDR1 MNHEY and CDR2 SMNVEV (reference sequence). This CDR3 comprises 12 residues. Trimming took 6 bases from V and 4 from J, leaving 6 bases between them.

This clonotype was seen at least ten times. The V and J genes are TRBV4-3 and TRBJ2-4; D could derive from TRBD1 or TRBD2 (5 bases each). Germline V gene lookup returns CDR1 LGHNA and CDR2 YSLEER. CDR3 length equals 13 residues. With 3 bases removed from V and 8 bases from J, the gap between germline ends came to 11 bases. The CDR3 reads CASSQGPQDIQYF. DNA for the CDR3: TGCGCCAGCAGCCAGGGACCCCAGGACATTCAGTACTTC.

This clonotype was counted at least ten times. The V call is TRBV30, the J call TRBJ1-3; D remains unclear. V lost 5 bases and J lost 4, with 12 bases in between. The germline gives CDR1 GTSNPN, CDR2 SVGIG (reference sequence). This CDR3 spans 13 amino acids. The CDR3 sequence: CAWDRAWGNTIYF. In DNA, the CDR3 is TGTGCCTGGGACCGGGCCTGGGGAAACACCATATATTTT.

This clonotype was counted at least ten times. The chain is built from TRBV6-2 or TRBV6-3 and TRBJ2-7; 8 bases are shared with TRBD1. The V and J ends lost 2 bases and 2 bases, in that order; junction bases with no gene match: 2. This CDR3 spans 14 amino acids. CDR1 and CDR2 from the germline V gene are MNHEY and SVGEGT. The CDR3 loop reads CASSYDRGTYEQYF. CDR3 sequence (DNA): TGTGCCAGCAGTTACGACAGGGGCACCTACGAGCAGTACTTC.